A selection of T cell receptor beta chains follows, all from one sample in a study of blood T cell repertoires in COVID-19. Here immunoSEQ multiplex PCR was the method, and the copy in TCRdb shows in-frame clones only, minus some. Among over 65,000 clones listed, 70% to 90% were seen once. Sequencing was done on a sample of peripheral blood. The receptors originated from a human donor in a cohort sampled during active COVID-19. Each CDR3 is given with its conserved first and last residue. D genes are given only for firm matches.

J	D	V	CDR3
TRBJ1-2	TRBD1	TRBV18	CASSPDRDYGYTF
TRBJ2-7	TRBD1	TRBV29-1	CSVEVQPSGTGMPYEQYF
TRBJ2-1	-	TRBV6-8	CASKQANEQFF
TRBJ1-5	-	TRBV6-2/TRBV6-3	CASSLRHNQPQHF
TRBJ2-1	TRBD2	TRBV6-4	CASSDHGLAGGAEQFF
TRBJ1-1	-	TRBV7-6	CASSLAGEGTEAFF
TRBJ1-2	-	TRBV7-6	CASSPGVPNYGYTF
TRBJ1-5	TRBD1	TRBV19	CASQKTGPLNQPQHF
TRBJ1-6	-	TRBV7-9	CASKPSGAGESPLHF
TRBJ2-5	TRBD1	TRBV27	CASSKDRGNNQETQYF
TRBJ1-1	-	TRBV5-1	CASSLMPGMNTEAFF
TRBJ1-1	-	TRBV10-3	CATGVVGGRATEAFF
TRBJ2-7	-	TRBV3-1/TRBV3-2	CASSQGDNSYEQYF
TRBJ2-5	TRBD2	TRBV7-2	CASSFQSGEQETQYF